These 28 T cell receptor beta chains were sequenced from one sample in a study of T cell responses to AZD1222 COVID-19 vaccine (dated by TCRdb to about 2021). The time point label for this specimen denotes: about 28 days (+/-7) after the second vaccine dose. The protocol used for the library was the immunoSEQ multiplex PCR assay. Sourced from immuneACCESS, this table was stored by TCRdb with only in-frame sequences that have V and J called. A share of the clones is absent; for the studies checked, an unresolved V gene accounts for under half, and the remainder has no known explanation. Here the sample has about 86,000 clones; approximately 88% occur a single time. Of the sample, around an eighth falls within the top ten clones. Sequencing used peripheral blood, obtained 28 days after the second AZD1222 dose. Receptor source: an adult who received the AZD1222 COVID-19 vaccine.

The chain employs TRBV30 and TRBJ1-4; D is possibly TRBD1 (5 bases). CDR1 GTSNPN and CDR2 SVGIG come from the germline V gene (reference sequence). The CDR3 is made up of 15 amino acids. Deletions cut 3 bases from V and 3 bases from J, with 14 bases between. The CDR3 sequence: CAWSTSQGPNEKLFF. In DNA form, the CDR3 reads TGTGCCTGGAGCACGTCCCAGGGTCCTAATGAAAAACTGTTTTTT.

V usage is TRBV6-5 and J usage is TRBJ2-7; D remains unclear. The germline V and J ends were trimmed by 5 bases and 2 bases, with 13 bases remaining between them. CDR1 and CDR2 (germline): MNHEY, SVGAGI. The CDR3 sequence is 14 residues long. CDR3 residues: CASSRTDLTYEQYF. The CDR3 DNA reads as TGTGCCAGCAGTCGGACGGATCTTACCTACGAGCAGTACTTC.

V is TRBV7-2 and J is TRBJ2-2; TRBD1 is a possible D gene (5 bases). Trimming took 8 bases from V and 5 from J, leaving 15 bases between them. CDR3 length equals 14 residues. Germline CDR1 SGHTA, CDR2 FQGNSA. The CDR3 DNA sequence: TGTGCCAGCGTAGCTGGGGCAGCTACCGGGGAGCTGTTTTTT. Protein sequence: CASVAGAATGELFF.

In DNA form, the CDR3 reads TGCAGCGTTGAACCCCTGGCGGGAACCTTCCGCACAGATACGCAGTATTTT. It codes for CSVEPLAGTFRTDTQYF. The V call is TRBV29-1, the J call TRBJ2-3; D might be TRBD2 (6 bases). Trimming cost V 2 bases and J 1 base, with 19 bases left between them. Germline-derived CDR1 and CDR2 are SQVTM and ANQGSEA. CDR3 length equals 17 residues.

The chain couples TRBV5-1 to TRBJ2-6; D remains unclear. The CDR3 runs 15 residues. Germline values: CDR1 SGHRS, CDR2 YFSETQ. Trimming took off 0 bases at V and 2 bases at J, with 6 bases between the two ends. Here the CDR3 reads CASSLEGAGANVLTF. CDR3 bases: TGCGCCAGCAGCTTGGAGGGTGCTGGGGCCAACGTCCTGACTTTC.

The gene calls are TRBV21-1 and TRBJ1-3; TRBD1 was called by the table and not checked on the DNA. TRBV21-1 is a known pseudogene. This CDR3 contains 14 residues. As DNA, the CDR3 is TGTGCCAGCGGACAGGGGCGGATAGGAAACACCATATATTTT. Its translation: CASGQGRIGNTIYF.

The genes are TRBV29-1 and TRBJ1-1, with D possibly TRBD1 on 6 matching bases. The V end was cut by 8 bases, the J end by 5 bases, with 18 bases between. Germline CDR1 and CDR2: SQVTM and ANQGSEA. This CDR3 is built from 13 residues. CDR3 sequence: CSSIQYRETEAFF. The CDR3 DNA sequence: TGCAGCTCCATTCAATACAGGGAGACTGAAGCTTTCTTT.

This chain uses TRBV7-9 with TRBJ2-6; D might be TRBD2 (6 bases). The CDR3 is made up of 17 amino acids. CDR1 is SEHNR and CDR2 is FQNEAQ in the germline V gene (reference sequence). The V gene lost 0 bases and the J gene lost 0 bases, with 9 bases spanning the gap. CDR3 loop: CASSLARGNSGANVLTF. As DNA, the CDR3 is TGTGCCAGCAGCTTAGCGCGCGGGAACTCTGGGGCCAACGTCCTGACTTTC.

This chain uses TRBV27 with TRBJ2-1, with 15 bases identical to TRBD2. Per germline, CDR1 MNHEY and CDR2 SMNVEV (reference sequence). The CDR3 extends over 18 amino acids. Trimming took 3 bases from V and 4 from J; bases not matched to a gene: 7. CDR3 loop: CASSFGLAGGPQYNEQFF. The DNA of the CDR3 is TGTGCCAGCAGTTTTGGACTAGCGGGAGGGCCACAGTACAATGAGCAGTTCTTC.

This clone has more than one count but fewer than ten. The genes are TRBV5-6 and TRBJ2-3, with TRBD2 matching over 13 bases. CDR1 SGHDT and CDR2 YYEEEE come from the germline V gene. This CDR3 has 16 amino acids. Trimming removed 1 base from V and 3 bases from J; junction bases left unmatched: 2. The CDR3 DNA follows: TGTGCCAGCAGCTTGTGGACTAGCGGGAGTACAGATACGCAGTATTTT. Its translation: CASSLWTSGSTDTQYF.

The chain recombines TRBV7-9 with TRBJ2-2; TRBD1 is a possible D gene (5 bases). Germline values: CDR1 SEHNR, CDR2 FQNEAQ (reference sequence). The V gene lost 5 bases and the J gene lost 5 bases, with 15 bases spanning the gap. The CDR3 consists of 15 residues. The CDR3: CASSPTDPGTGELFF. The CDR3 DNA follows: TGTGCCAGCAGCCCTACGGACCCAGGGACCGGGGAGCTGTTTTTT.

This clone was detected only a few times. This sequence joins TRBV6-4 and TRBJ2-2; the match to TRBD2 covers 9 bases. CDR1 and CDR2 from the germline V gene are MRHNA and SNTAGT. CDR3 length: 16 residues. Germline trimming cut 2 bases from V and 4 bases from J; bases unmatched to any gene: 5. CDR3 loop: CASSDTLAGPTGELFF. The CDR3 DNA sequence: TGTGCCAGCAGTGACACCCTAGCGGGACCCACCGGGGAGCTGTTTTTT.

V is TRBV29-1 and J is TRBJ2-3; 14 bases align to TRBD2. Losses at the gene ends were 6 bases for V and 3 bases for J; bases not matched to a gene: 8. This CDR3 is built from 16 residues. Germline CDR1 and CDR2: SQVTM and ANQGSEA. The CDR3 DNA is TGCAGCGTCCTCCGTGGGACTAGCGGGAGAACAGATACGCAGTATTTT. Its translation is CSVLRGTSGRTDTQYF.

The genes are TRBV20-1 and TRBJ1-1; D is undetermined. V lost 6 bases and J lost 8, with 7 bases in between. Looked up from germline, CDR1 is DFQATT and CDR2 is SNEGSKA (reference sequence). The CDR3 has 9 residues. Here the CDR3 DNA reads TGCAGTGCAAGGACCGAAGCTTTCTTT. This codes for CSARTEAFF.

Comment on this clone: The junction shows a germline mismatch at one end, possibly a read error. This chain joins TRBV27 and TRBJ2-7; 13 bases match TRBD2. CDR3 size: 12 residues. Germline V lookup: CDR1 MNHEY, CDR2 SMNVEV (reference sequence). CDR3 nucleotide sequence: TGTGCCAGCAGGGGGACTAGCGGGGCCTACATTTTC. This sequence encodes CASRGTSGAYIF.

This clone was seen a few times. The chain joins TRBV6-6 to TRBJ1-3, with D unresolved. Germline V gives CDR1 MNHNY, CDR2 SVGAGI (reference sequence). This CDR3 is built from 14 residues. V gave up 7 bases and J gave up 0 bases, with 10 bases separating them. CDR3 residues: CASTNGISGNTIYF. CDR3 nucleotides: TGTGCCAGCACCAATGGCATCTCTGGAAACACCATATATTTT.

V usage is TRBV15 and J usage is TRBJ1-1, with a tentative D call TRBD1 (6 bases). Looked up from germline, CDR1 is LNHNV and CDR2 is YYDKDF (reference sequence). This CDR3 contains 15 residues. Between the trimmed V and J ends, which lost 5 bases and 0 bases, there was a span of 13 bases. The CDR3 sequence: CATSPGRGMNTEAFF. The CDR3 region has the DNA TGTGCCACCAGCCCGGGCAGGGGCATGAACACTGAAGCTTTCTTT.

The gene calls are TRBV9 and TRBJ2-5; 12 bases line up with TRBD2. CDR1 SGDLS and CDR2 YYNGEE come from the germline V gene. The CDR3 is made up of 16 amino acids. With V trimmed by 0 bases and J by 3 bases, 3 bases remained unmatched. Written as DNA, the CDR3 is TGTGCCAGCAGCGTAGGGGCTAGCGGGGGGGAAGAGACCCAGTACTTC. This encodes CASSVGASGGEETQYF. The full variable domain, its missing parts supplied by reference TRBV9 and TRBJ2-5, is DSGVTQTPKHLITATGQRVTLRCSPRSGDLSVYWYQQSLDQGLQFLIQYYNGEERAKGNILERFSAQQFPDLHSELNLSSLELGDSALYFCASSVGASGGEETQYFGPGTRLLVL.

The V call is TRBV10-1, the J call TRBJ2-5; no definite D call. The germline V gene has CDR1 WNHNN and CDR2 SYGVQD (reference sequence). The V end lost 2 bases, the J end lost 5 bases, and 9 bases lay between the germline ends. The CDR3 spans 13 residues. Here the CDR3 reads CASSEMGRETQYF. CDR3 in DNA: TGCGCCAGCAGTGAGATGGGTCGGGAGACCCAGTACTTC.

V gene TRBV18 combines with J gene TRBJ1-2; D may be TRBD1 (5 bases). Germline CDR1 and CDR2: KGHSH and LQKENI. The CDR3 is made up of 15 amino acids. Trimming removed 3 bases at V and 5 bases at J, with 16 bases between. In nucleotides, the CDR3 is TGTGCCAGCTCACCGGGGGACCCCTCGGGGTATGGCTACACCTTC. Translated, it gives CASSPGDPSGYGYTF.

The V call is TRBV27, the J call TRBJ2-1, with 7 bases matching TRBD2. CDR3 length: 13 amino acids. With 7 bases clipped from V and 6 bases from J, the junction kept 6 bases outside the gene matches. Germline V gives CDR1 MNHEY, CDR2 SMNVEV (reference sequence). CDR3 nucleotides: TGTGCCAGCATTAGGGCTAGCGGCAATGAGCAGTTCTTC. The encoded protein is CASIRASGNEQFF.

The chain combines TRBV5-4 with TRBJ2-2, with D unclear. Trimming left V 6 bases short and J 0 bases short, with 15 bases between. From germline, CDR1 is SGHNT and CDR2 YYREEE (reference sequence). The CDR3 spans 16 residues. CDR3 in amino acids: CASTLGRKTNTGELFF. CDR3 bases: TGTGCCAGCACTTTAGGGCGGAAAACGAACACCGGGGAGCTGTTTTTT.

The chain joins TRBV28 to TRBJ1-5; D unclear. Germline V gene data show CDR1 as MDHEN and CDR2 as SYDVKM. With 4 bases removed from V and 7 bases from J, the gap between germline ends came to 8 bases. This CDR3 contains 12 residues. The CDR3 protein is CASSSPPQPQHF. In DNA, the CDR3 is TGTGCCAGCAGTTCTCCCCCCCAGCCCCAGCATTTT.

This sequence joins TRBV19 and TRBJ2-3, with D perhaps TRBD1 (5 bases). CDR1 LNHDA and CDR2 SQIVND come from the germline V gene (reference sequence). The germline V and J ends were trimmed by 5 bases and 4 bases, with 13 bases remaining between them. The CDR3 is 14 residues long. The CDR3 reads CASSSSPRADTQYF. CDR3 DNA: TGTGCCAGTAGTTCGAGCCCCAGGGCAGATACGCAGTATTTT.

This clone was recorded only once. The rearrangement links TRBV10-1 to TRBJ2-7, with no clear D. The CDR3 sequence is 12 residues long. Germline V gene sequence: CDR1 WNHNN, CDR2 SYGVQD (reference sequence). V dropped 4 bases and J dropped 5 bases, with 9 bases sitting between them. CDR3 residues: CASSAKLDEQYF. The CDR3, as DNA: TGCGCCAGCAGTGCGAAGTTGGACGAGCAGTACTTC.

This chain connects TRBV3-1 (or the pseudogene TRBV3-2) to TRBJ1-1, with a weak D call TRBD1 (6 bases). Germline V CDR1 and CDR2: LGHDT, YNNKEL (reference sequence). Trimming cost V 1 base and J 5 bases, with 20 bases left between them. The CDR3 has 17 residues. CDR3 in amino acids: CASSQGTASVGETEAFF. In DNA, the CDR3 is TGTGCCAGCAGCCAAGGGACAGCTTCTGTCGGTGAAACTGAAGCTTTCTTT.

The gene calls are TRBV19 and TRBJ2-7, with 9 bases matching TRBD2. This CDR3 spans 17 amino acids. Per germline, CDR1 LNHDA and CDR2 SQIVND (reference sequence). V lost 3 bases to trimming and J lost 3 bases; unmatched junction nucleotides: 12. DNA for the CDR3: TGTGCCAGTAGTATCGGGGCTAGCGGGACCCGAGTCTACGAGCAGTACTTC. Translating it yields CASSIGASGTRVYEQYF.

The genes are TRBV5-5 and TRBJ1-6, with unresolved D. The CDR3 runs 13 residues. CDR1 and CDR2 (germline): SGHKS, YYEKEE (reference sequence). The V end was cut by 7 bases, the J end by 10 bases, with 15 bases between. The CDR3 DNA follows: TGTGCCAGCGCCTTTGCGAGGAGCTCACCCCTCCACTTT. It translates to CASAFARSSPLHF. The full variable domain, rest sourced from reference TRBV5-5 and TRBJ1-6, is DAGVTQSPTHLIKTRGQQVTLRCSPISGHKSVSWYQQVLGQGPQFIFQYYEKEERGRGNFPDRFSARQFPNYSSELNVNALLLGDSALYLCASAFARSSPLHFGNGTRLTVT.